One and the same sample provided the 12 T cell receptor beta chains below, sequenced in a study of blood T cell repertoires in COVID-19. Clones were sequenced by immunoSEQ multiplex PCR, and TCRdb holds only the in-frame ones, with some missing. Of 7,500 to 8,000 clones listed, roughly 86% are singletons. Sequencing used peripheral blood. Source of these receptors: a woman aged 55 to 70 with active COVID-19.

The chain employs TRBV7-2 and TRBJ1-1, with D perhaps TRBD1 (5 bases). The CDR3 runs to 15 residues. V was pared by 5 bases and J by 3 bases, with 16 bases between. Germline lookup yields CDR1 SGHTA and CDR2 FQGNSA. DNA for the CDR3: TGTGCCAGCAGCCCACCGGGGGTTACTTACACTGAAGCTTTCTTT. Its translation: CASSPPGVTYTEAFF.

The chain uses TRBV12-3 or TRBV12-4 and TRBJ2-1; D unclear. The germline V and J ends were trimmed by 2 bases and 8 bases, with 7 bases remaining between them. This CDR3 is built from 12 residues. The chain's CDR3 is CASSLSVYEQFF. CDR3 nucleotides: TGTGCCAGCAGTTTAAGCGTCTATGAGCAGTTCTTC.

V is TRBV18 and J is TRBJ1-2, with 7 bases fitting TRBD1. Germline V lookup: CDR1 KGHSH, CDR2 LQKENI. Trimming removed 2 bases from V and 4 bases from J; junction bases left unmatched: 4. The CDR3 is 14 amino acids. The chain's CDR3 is CASSPNRDSYGYTF. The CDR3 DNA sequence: TGTGCCAGCTCACCAAACCGGGACAGCTATGGCTACACCTTC.

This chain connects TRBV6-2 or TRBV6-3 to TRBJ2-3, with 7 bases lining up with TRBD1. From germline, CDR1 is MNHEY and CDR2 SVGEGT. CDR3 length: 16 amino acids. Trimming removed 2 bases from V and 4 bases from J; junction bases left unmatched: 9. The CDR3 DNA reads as TGTGCCAGCAGTTACCCCCGACAGGGATCCCCAGATACGCAGTATTTT. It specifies CASSYPRQGSPDTQYF.

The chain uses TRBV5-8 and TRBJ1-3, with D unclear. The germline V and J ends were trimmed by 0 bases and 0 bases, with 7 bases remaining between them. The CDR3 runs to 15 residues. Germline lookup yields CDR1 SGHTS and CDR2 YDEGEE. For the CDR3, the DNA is TGTGCCAGCAGCTTGGGGTACAGCTCTGGAAACACCATATATTTT. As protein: CASSLGYSSGNTIYF.

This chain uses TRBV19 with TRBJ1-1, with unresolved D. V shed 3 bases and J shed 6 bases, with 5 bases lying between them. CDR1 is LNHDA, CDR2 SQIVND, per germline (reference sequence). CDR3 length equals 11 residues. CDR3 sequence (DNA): TGTGCCAGTAGTATCTTCGCTGAAGCTTTCTTT. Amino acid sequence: CASSIFAEAFF.

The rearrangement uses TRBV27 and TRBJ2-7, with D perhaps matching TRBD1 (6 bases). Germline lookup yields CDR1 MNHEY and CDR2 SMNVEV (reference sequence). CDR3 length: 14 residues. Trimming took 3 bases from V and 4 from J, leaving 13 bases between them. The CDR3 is CASSLSRGVYEQYF. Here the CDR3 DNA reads TGTGCCAGCAGTTTGTCCAGGGGCGTTTACGAGCAGTACTTC.

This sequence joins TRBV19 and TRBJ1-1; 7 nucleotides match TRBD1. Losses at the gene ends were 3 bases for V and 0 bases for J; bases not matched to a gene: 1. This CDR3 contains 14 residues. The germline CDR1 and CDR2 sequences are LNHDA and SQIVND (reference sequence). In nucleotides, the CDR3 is TGTGCCAGTAGTATTGGACAGGTGAACACTGAAGCTTTCTTT. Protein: CASSIGQVNTEAFF.

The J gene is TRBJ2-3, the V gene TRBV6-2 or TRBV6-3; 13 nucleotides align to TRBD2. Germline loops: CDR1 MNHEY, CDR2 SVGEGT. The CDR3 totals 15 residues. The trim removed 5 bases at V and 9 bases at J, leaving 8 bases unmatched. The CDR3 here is CASSPGLAGAQTQYF. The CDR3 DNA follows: TGTGCCAGCAGTCCCGGACTAGCGGGGGCCCAAACGCAGTATTTT.

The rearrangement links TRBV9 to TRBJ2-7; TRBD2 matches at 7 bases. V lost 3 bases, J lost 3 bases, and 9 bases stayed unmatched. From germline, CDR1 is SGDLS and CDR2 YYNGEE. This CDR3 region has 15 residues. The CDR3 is CASSAHPGEGYEQYF. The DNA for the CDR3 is TGTGCCAGCAGCGCTCATCCTGGGGAGGGCTACGAGCAGTACTTC.

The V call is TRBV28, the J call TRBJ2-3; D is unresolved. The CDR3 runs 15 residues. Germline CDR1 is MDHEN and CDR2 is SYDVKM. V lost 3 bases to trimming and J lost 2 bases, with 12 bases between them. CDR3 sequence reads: CASSFKELATDTQYF. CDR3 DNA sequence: TGTGCCAGCAGTTTCAAGGAGCTCGCCACAGATACGCAGTATTTT.

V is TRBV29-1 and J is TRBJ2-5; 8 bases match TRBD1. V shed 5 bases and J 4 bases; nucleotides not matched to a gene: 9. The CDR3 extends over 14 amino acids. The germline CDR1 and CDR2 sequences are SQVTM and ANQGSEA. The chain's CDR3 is CSVSPTGVGETQYF. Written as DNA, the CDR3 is TGCAGCGTTAGTCCGACAGGGGTGGGAGAGACCCAGTACTTC.